This T cell receptor (beta chain) comes out of a study of blood T cell repertoires in COVID-19. The trim removed 4 bases at V and 10 bases at J, leaving 4 bases unmatched. This CDR3 is 12 amino acids long. Looked up from germline, CDR1 is GTSNPN and CDR2 is SVGIG (reference sequence). TCRdb keeps only in-frame clones here, not all; method: immunoSEQ multiplex PCR. The table has around 190,000 clones, around 80% seen once. The source of this sequence is a woman aged 45-65 years with acute or convalescent COVID-19. V and J are TRBV30 and TRBJ1-6, with 7 bases fitting TRBD1. Material: peripheral blood. The CDR3 bases are TGTGCCTGGAATGACAGGGACTCACCCCTCCACTTT. Translation gives CAWNDRDSPLHF.